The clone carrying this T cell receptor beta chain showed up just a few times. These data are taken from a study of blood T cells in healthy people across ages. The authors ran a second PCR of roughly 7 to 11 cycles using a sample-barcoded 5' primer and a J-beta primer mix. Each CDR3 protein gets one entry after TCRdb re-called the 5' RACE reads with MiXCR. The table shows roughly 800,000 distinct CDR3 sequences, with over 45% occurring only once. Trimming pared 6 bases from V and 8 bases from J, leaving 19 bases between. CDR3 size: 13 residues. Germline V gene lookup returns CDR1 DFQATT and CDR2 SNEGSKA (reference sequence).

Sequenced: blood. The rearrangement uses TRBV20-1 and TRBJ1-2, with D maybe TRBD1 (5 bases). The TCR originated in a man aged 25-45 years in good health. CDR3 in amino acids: CSAAGLAPGGYTF. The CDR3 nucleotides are TGCAGTGCCGCAGGGCTCGCCCCGGGGGGCTACACCTTC.